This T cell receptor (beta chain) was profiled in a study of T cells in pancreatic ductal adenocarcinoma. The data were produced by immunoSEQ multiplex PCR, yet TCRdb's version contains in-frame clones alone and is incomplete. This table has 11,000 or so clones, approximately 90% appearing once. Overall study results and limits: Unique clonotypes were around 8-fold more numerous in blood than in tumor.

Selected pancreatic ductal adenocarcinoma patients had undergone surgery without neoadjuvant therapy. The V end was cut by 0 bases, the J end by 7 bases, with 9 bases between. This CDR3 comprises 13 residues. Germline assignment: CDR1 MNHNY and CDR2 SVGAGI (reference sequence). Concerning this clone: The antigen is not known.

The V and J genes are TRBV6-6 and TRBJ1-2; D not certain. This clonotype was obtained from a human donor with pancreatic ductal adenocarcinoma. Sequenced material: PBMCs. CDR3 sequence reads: CASSYSMKVGYTF. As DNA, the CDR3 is TGTGCCAGCAGTTACTCGATGAAAGTTGGCTACACCTTC.